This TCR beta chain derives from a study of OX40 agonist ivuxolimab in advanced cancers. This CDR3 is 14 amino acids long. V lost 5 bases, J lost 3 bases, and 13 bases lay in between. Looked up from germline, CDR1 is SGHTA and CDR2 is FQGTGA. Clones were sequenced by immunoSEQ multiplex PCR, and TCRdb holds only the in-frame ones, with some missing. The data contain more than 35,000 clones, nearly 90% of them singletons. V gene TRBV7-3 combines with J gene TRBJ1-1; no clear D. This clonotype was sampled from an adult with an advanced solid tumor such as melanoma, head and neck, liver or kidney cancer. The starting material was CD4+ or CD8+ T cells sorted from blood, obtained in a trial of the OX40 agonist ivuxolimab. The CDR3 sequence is CASSPSLGDTEAFF. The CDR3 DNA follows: TGTGCCAGCAGCCCCTCCCTTGGGGACACTGAAGCTTTCTTT.